This is a list of T cell receptor beta chains from one sample in a study of shared T cell receptors in the human thymus. Produced via immunoSEQ multiplex PCR; TCRdb's table is partial and in-frame only. The sample records hundreds of thousands of clones, approximately 89% being singletons. This sample also belongs to another study, concerning human thymus T cells.

Material: thymocytes. The receptors were sampled from a boy under two years old with a congenital heart defect. The conserved cysteine and the conserved F or W are not part of the CDR3 here. The D gene is left open where the match is weak.

j_call d_call cdr3_length v_call cdr3_aa
TRBJ2-7 TRBD2 20 TRBV4-3 ASSQEARGHRGTSGRGDEQY
TRBJ2-7 TRBD1 11 TRBV28 ANRDRVSYEQY
TRBJ1-4 - 12 TRBV7-6 ASSFGRGVGKLF
TRBJ2-6 - 17 TRBV4-3 ASSQDYRMMLAGANVLT
TRBJ2-7 TRBD1 14 TRBV10-3 AISALERQGSYEQY
TRBJ2-5 TRBD2 11 TRBV19 ASKAGVEETQY
TRBJ1-2 TRBD1 15 TRBV5-6 ASSFPDRGGVNYGYT
TRBJ1-5 TRBD1 19 TRBV19 ASSMDNPRDRETCCNQPQH
TRBJ2-2 TRBD2 18 TRBV4-1 ASSQDGPVSSGVVSGELF
TRBJ2-7 - 13 TRBV7-7 ASSEGQGGTYEQY
TRBJ2-3 TRBD2 11 TRBV2 ASSETSADTQY
TRBJ2-1 TRBD2 22 TRBV10-1 ASSADRGPDEGLAGGISYNEQF
TRBJ2-1 TRBD2 17 TRBV2 ASSETGTSGRVSYNEQF
TRBJ1-1 TRBD1 10 TRBV6-5 ASSERTGEAF
TRBJ2-1 - 9 TRBV20-1 SIRWRNEQF
TRBJ2-7 TRBD2 16 TRBV7-2 ASSSRPSGHPSSYEQY
TRBJ1-1 TRBD1 13 TRBV19 ASSMVGGPNTEAF